The 19 T cell receptor beta chains presented below share a single source sample, sequenced in a study of CD8+ T cells in alopecia areata. Extracted from the samples, RNA was reverse transcribed into cDNA to serve as the sequencing template. The method was immunoSEQ multiplex PCR; TCRdb's version includes in-frame clones alone and lacks a portion of them. The sample lists over 200,000 clones, 50% to 60% occurring once. Sequencing was performed on CD4+ T cells sorted from blood, taken at week 0. All receptors come from a human donor with alopecia areata.

The V gene is TRBV2, the J gene TRBJ1-5; the D is unclear. CDR1 SNHLY and CDR2 FYNNEI come from the germline V gene. V was cut by 4 bases and J by 1 base, with 8 bases left in between. This CDR3 region has 14 residues. The DNA of the CDR3 is TGTGCCAGCAGTGCGGGGTTGAGCAATCAGCCCCAGCATTTT. Residues: CASSAGLSNQPQHF.

This clone was seen a handful of times. The chain recombines TRBV5-1 with TRBJ2-1; no definite D call. Germline assignment: CDR1 SGHRS and CDR2 YFSETQ. The CDR3 sequence is 14 residues long. With 4 bases removed from V and 0 bases from J, the gap between germline ends came to 8 bases. CDR3 amino acids: CASSDPSSYNEQFF. The CDR3 region has the DNA TGCGCCAGCAGCGACCCGAGCTCCTACAATGAGCAGTTCTTC.

The rearrangement joins TRBV7-2 to TRBJ1-2, with D possibly matching TRBD1 (5 bases). The CDR3 is 18 amino acids. The germline V gene encodes CDR1 SGHTA and CDR2 FQGNSA. Trimming pared 1 base from V and 6 bases from J, leaving 24 bases between. This CDR3 is CASSLVAVGHPKLNGYTF. The CDR3 nucleotides are TGTGCCAGCAGCTTAGTGGCGGTGGGGCATCCCAAACTGAATGGCTACACCTTC.

The gene calls are TRBV7-3 and TRBJ2-5; 8 positions match TRBD1. The length of the CDR3 is 13 residues. Germline V CDR1 and CDR2: SGHTA, FQGTGA. The trim removed 10 bases at V and 5 bases at J, leaving 9 bases unmatched. The CDR3: CATSGGARETQYF. The CDR3 DNA follows: TGTGCCACCTCAGGGGGCGCGAGGGAGACCCAGTACTTC.

The gene calls are TRBV6-4 and TRBJ2-5; D gene uncertain. The V end lost 5 bases, the J end lost 5 bases, and 12 bases lay between the germline ends. The CDR3 length is 13 residues. In germline, CDR1 is MRHNA, CDR2 SNTAGT. The CDR3 DNA sequence: TGTGCCAGCAGTCCCGACATTTGGGAGACCCAGTACTTC. Amino acid sequence: CASSPDIWETQYF.

The V and J genes are TRBV5-1 and TRBJ2-6; 8 bases map to TRBD2. V lost 0 bases to trimming and J lost 0 bases; unmatched junction nucleotides: 20. Looked up from germline, CDR1 is SGHRS and CDR2 is YFSETQ. CDR3 length: 23 residues. This CDR3 reads CASSLALRVRASGLHSGANVLTF. For the CDR3, the DNA is TGCGCCAGCAGCTTGGCCTTAAGGGTCCGAGCTAGCGGGTTACACTCTGGGGCCAACGTCCTGACTTTC.

The V gene is TRBV5-6, the J gene TRBJ2-4; D gene uncertain. The V gene's germline CDR1 is SGHDT and CDR2 YYEEEE. Trimming shortened V by 6 bases and J by 0 bases, and 13 bases separated the two germline ends. The CDR3 has 15 amino acids. In DNA, the CDR3 is TGTGCCAGCACCTCTTGGTCGCTAGCCAAAAACATTCAGTACTTC. It yields the protein CASTSWSLAKNIQYF. The entire variable domain, with the rest obtained from reference TRBV5-6 and TRBJ2-4, is as follows: DAGVTQSPTHLIKTRGQQVTLRCSPKSGHDTVSWYQQALGQGPQFIFQYYEEEERQRGNFPDRFSGHQFPNYSSELNVNALLLGDSALYLCASTSWSLAKNIQYFGAGTRLSVL.

The chain uses TRBV4-2 and TRBJ1-5; maybe TRBD1 (6 bases). The CDR3 spans 15 residues. The ends were cut back, 0 bases at V and 2 bases at J, with 8 bases in the middle. Germline CDR1 reads LGHNA; CDR2 reads YNFKEQ. The CDR3 bases are TGTGCCAGCAGCCAAGATCCAGGGGGCAATCAGCCCCAGCATTTT. Its protein is CASSQDPGGNQPQHF.

The chain employs TRBV19 and TRBJ2-7; 8 bases line up with TRBD1. The germline gives CDR1 LNHDA, CDR2 SQIVND (reference sequence). V shed 4 bases and J 3 bases; nucleotides not matched to a gene: 5. The CDR3 contains 14 residues. CDR3 DNA: TGTGCCAGTAGTACCGGGACAGGAGGCTACGAGCAGTACTTC. Protein product: CASSTGTGGYEQYF.

The chain combines TRBV7-9 with TRBJ2-3; 8 bases are shared with TRBD1. Germline assignment: CDR1 SEHNR and CDR2 FQNEAQ (reference sequence). With V trimmed by 5 bases and J by 2 bases, 9 bases remained unmatched. CDR3 length: 16 residues. Here the CDR3 reads CASSPGTGGVTDTQYF. In nucleotides, the CDR3 is TGTGCCAGCAGCCCAGGGACAGGAGGAGTCACAGATACGCAGTATTTT.

There are a few counts of this clone. This chain joins TRBV4-2 and TRBJ2-4; no clear D gene. This CDR3 is built from 15 residues. Germline V CDR1 and CDR2: LGHNA, YNFKEQ. V lost 0 bases and J lost 7, with 13 bases in between. In nucleotides, the CDR3 is TGTGCCAGCAGCCAAGATAACACCCCGTTGAACATTCAGTACTTC. As protein: CASSQDNTPLNIQYF.

This clone was recorded once. The J gene is TRBJ2-2, the V gene TRBV5-1; a weak D match, TRBD1 (5 bases). The V gene lost 2 bases and the J gene lost 0 bases, with 11 bases spanning the gap. Per the germline V gene, CDR1 is SGHRS and CDR2 is YFSETQ. This CDR3 is 16 amino acids long. CDR3 loop: CASSLNRHPNTGELFF. The CDR3 nucleotides are TGCGCCAGCAGCTTAAACAGGCACCCGAACACCGGGGAGCTGTTTTTT.

The chain employs TRBV15 and TRBJ2-5, with unresolved D. This CDR3 contains 12 residues. Trimming shortened V by 1 base and J by 3 bases, and 3 bases separated the two germline ends. From germline, CDR1 is LNHNV and CDR2 YYDKDF (reference sequence). CDR3 sequence: CATSRVKETQYF. CDR3 DNA: TGTGCCACCAGCAGAGTAAAAGAGACCCAGTACTTC.

V gene TRBV6-5 combines with J gene TRBJ2-7, with TRBD2 as a possible D gene (5 bases). The V gene lost 6 bases and the J gene lost 0 bases, with 15 bases spanning the gap. This CDR3 contains 15 residues. Germline-derived CDR1 and CDR2 are MNHEY and SVGAGI. CDR3 sequence (DNA): TGTGCCAGCAGCCCCCAACAAGCGGCCTCCTACGAGCAGTACTTC. Its translation is CASSPQQAASYEQYF.

The rearrangement uses TRBV29-1 and TRBJ1-1, with D uncertain. Trimming took off 6 bases at V and 3 bases at J, with 14 bases between the two ends. From germline, CDR1 is SQVTM and CDR2 ANQGSEA. The CDR3 spans 13 residues. CDR3 in amino acids: CSVRPRRDTEAFF. CDR3 nucleotide sequence: TGCAGCGTCCGCCCCCGTCGGGACACTGAAGCTTTCTTT.

The J gene is TRBJ1-2, the V gene TRBV5-6, with unresolved D. Per germline, CDR1 SGHDT and CDR2 YYEEEE. Trimming shortened V by 0 bases and J by 0 bases, and 12 bases separated the two germline ends. This CDR3 has 16 amino acids. DNA for the CDR3: TGTGCCAGCAGCTTGGCCTTAAGGGCGCCTAACTATGGCTACACCTTC. Translating it yields CASSLALRAPNYGYTF.

The chain links TRBV6-5 to TRBJ1-3; D may be TRBD1 (5 bases). The germline V gene has CDR1 MNHEY and CDR2 SVGAGI. CDR3 length: 13 residues. V was cut by 7 bases and J by 9 bases, with 16 bases left in between. The CDR3 DNA reads as TGTGCCAGCACCGAGGGGCCCGTCGGCACCATATATTTT. The encoded protein is CASTEGPVGTIYF.

V is TRBV2 and J is TRBJ2-3; tentative D call: TRBD2 (5 bases). Germline values: CDR1 SNHLY, CDR2 FYNNEI. V was shortened by 3 bases and J by 2 bases, with 12 bases between the two germline ends. The CDR3 contains 15 residues. CDR3 region: CASSDDGGPTDTQYF. The CDR3 bases are TGTGCCAGCAGTGACGACGGAGGACCCACAGATACGCAGTATTTT.

This chain uses TRBV7-8 with TRBJ2-2; no firm D call. The ends were cut back, 3 bases at V and 4 bases at J, with 9 bases in the middle. The germline V gene has CDR1 SGHVS and CDR2 FQNEAQ. The CDR3 is made up of 14 amino acids. The CDR3 loop is CASSLSETTGELFF. CDR3 in DNA: TGTGCCAGCAGCTTGAGTGAGACCACCGGGGAGCTGTTTTTT.